This entry concerns a single T cell receptor (beta chain). TCRdb keeps only in-frame clones here, not all; method: immunoSEQ multiplex PCR. The repertoire holds 70,000 to 80,000 clones, with 90% to 95% as singletons. The sample originates from a study of T cell changes during pregnancy in multiple sclerosis. This CDR3 has 21 residues. This TCR derives from a female donor with multiple sclerosis, enrolled in a pregnancy study. The input for sequencing was peripheral blood, taken in the third trimester of pregnancy. The rearrangement links TRBV1 to TRBJ2-1; TRBD1, the D gene given by the table, was not confirmed from the DNA. TRBV1 is described as a pseudogene. The CDR3 region is CTSSQAIPGTGKYSSDNEQFF. The CDR3 DNA reads as TGCACCAGCAGCCAAGCGATACCCGGGACAGGGAAATATTCTTCCGACAATGAGCAGTTCTTC.